Listed here are 5 T cell receptor beta chains from one sample, sequenced in a study of shared clonotypes between healthy human individuals (dated by TCRdb to the early 2020s). Libraries came from the immunoSEQ multiplex PCR assay. The source is immuneACCESS, and TCRdb retained only in-frame sequences with V and J called. Part of the clones is not carried over; for the studies checked, unresolved V genes explain less than half of this, and the remainder is unexplained. Within this sample are more than 2 million clones, with roughly 94% of them counted one time only. The biggest ten clones account for 0.1% to 0.15% of the sample. The sequenced material came from naive CD4+ T cells sorted from blood. The label giving this sample's cell subset or site can be read as: CD45RA+ positively selected. These receptors were collected from a man aged 18 to 35 in good health.

This chain connects TRBV5-4 to TRBJ1-2, with D hard to call. Germline CDR1 reads SGHNT; CDR2 reads YYREEE (reference sequence). Between the trimmed V and J ends, which lost 3 bases and 2 bases, there was a span of 11 bases. This CDR3 spans 14 amino acids. CDR3 in DNA: TGTGCCAGCAGCTCCGAGGTGTCCAACTATGGCTACACCTTC. Its protein product is CASSSEVSNYGYTF.

This chain links TRBV7-9 with TRBJ2-7, with D possibly being TRBD1 (6 bases). The CDR3 has 14 residues. Germline CDR1 reads SEHNR; CDR2 reads FQNEAQ (reference sequence). V lost 3 bases and J 0 bases, leaving 9 bases between the germline ends. The CDR3 DNA is TGTGCCAGCAGCTTCGGACAGCTCTCCTACGAGCAGTACTTC. Residues: CASSFGQLSYEQYF.

The rearrangement uses TRBV28 and TRBJ2-1; a possible D gene is TRBD2 (6 bases). CDR1 and CDR2 (germline): MDHEN, SYDVKM. This CDR3 has 16 residues. V was cut by 5 bases and J by 2 bases, with 16 bases left in between. The chain's CDR3 is CASSHNTWGAYNEQFF. The CDR3 coding sequence is TGTGCCAGCAGTCACAACACGTGGGGGGCCTACAATGAGCAGTTCTTC.

V and J are TRBV9 and TRBJ1-1; TRBD1 aligns across 7 bases. The CDR3 consists of 16 residues. Germline CDR1 reads SGDLS; CDR2 reads YYNGEE. J was trimmed by 1 base and V by 4 bases; bases with no gene match: 10. Here the CDR3 DNA reads TGTGCCAGCAGCTCTCGACAGGGTGGGGGGAACACTGAAGCTTTCTTT. Translated, it gives CASSSRQGGGNTEAFF.

This chain joins TRBV5-1 and TRBJ1-6, with 8 bases that match TRBD1. This CDR3 contains 13 residues. The germline V gene has CDR1 SGHRS and CDR2 YFSETQ. V gave up 8 bases and J gave up 9 bases; unmatched junction bases: 7. CDR3 region: CASTGTGASPLHF. Written as DNA, the CDR3 is TGCGCCAGTACCGGGACAGGAGCTTCACCCCTCCACTTT.